This TCR beta chain came from a study of T cell responses to AZD1222 COVID-19 vaccine (dated by TCRdb to 2020 to 2023). For context, the study as a whole: A total of just over 230 trial participants underwent TCR sequencing, of whom approximately 200 had received two doses of AZD1222 and roughly 26 had received two doses of the MenACWY control vaccine. Enrollment into the trials was organized by age into subgroups of 18-55, 56-69 and 70-plus years, and those subgroups contained roughly 160, 29 and 62 TCR-sequenced participants, respectively. The paper as a whole reports these results and caveats: Participants were mostly white British, with more females than males. The authors suggested clonal diversity may have been underestimated. In the small 56-69-year group, the increase in depth fell short of significance, most likely because of low power. After two AZD1222 doses, both the breadth and the depth of spike-specific TCRs were significantly higher than at day 0 and than in MenACWY recipients. Conclusions about previously exposed vaccinees are limited because only six or seven AZD1222 recipients were SARS-CoV-2 seropositive at baseline. No day 14 peak-response samples were available, so repertoires were characterized only after the peak T cell response. CD4 TCRs associated with the vaccine covered the entire spike protein, and the dominant responses were in regions 160-218 and 743-854. Epitopes outside the regions mutated in the B.1.351 and B.1.1.7 variants were reportedly recognized by nearly half of the unique spike-specific TCRs.

The table lists this clone with a few counts. Its specific antigen is unknown. The record has no base qualities; no much larger clone is one base away. This specimen's time point label, interpreted: about 28 days (+/-7) after the second vaccine dose. AZD1222 recipients with second doses at about 4 weeks or about 12 weeks were pooled, because spike-specific TCR depth and breadth did not differ between schedules. Samples from vaccinated people were obtained from the UK trials COV001 and COV002, which included a single-blind randomized controlled phase 2/3 trial of AZD1222 (ChAdOx1 nCoV-19) in healthy adults. For TCRbeta chain sequencing, PBMC samples were collected from trial participants at day 0 and at day 28 after the second dose. The CDR3 regions of human TCRbeta chains were subjected to immunosequencing. The study's own analysis went as follows. Repertoire TCRs were checked for matches against a reference library of SARS-CoV-2-specific TCRs that had been generated using the MIRA antigen-specificity platform. Breadth was defined as the fraction of unique TCRs that were SARS-CoV-2-associated, and depth was defined as the fraction of total T cells that were SARS-CoV-2-associated. Using the MIRA data, each spike-specific TCR was assigned both to the spike region to which the TCR was reactive and to a CD4 or CD8 class. Log10-transformed breadth and depth values were compared by one-way ANOVA with Sidak's multiple comparisons tests. The clones in this table, taken by TCRdb from immuneACCESS, are in-frame only. Not every clone is retained; where verified, under half of the shortfall comes from an unresolved V gene, and the cause of the rest is unknown. V, J and clone size are taken as reported in that table, and D and trimming were inferred from the DNA itself. This sample is represented by some 42,000 clones; approximately 80% of them were singletons. The ten largest clones represent more than 15% of the sample.

The sequenced sample was peripheral blood, obtained 28 days after the second AZD1222 dose. The clonotype was recovered from an adult who received the AZD1222 COVID-19 vaccine.

For the CDR3, the sequence is CASQLGTGANYGYTF. The sequence in DNA is TGTGCCAGCCAACTCGGCACAGGGGCTAACTATGGCTACACCTTC. The V gene is TRBV28 and the J gene is TRBJ1-2, with 7 bases in between that match TRBD1. Per the germline V gene, MDHEN is the CDR1 and SYDVKM is the CDR2. The junction shows trimming of 8 bases on V and 0 bases on J, and the gene matches do not reach 9 bases of it. The CDR3 has 15 amino acids, counting the end cysteine and phenylalanine. The entry retains the CDR3 DNA only, 45 bases that are in frame from base 1.